The sequence of this TCR beta chain was determined in a study of somatic mutations in cytotoxic T cells in rheumatoid arthritis listed by TCRdb under 2017. In terms of the full investigation: Patient peripheral blood (30 ml EDTA) was drawn right after diagnosis and before any treatment started. Some V beta antibody-stained T-cell populations were flow-sorted on a FACSAria II or Sony SH800 at nearly 100% purity, and sorted V beta1+ cells also underwent TCRB sequencing. To characterize clonality, the study used TCRB deep sequencing while asking whether somatic mutations are carried by expanded CD8+ T-cell clones in newly diagnosed, untreated rheumatoid arthritis. The median ages of the patient and control groups were essentially identical. TCRB deep sequencing was performed for more than 50 rheumatoid arthritis patients and 15 to 20 healthy controls.

Sequences MGHRA (CDR1) and YSYEKL (CDR2) are obtained from the germline V gene. The CDR3 measures 14 amino acids from cysteine to phenylalanine. CDR3 DNA only is kept here, 42 bases in frame from base 1. Sequencing of TCRB CDR3 was done on genomic DNA with the immunoSEQ assay. Regarding the original processing steps: When patient CD8+ clones exceeding 1% were checked against published virus-specific TCRB sequences, only a few matched. The analyses included only productive TCRB rearrangements. Clonality was calculated as a Shannon entropy-based productive clonality index, and a clone was defined by a unique TCRB CDR3 sequence. The template counts of each clone relative to the total templates per sample were used to calculate repertoire overlap between two samples. Flow cytometry-measured V-gene usage correlated with V-gene usage from TCRB sequencing, with a Spearman r of approximately 0.6. As stored in TCRdb, this immuneACCESS dataset retains in-frame rearrangements with V and J assigned. A fraction of the clones does not appear; measured against another copy, unresolved V genes explain less than half of the discrepancy, and the remainder lacks a known reason. V, J and clone size are taken as reported in that table, and D and trimming were inferred from the DNA itself. In all, the sample holds some 14,000 clones, and more than 75% of those were seen once. The top ten clonotypes cover around 30% of the sample.

Points the paper makes about the study in general: CD8+ T-cell clonality did not differ significantly between rheumatoid arthritis patients and age-matched healthy controls. The antigen targets of the expanded CD8+ clones were unknown, and absence from virus-specific databases did not rule out viral specificity. The slight underrepresentation of TRBV07 in patients was not corrected for multiple comparisons. In about an eighth of the roughly 65 patients the largest CD8+ clone exceeded 20% of CD8+ cells, and several identical CD8+ TCRB sequences were shared between blood and synovial fluid. An increase of CD8+ clonality with age was seen in patients (Spearman r ~ 0.49) but not in healthy controls.

With regard to this clone: The antigen it recognizes is unknown. One end of the junction is discordant with germline, which a read error may explain.

Flow cytometry confirmed the purity of CD4+ and CD8+ cells that had been isolated by positive magnetic bead selection on an AutoMACS. After a first flow cytometry screen using a TCR V beta antibody panel, clonal expansions were characterized through TCRB deep sequencing of sorted CD8+ fractions. Ficoll-Paque PLUS density gradient separation was used to isolate peripheral blood mononuclear cells. Using Nucleospin Tissue or Tissue XS kits, DNA was extracted from CD4-enriched, CD8-enriched or PBMC samples, with quantification by a Qubit 2.0 fluorometer. This chain is built from TRBV4-1 and TRBJ2-2, with no reliable assignment of the D segment. This receptor was obtained from an adult with rheumatoid arthritis. Sequencing used CD8+ T cells sorted from blood. The CDR3 reads as follows: CASRQEKNTGELFF. The nucleotide sequence reads TGCGCCAGCCGCCAAGAGAAGAACACCGGGGAGCTGTTTTTT.